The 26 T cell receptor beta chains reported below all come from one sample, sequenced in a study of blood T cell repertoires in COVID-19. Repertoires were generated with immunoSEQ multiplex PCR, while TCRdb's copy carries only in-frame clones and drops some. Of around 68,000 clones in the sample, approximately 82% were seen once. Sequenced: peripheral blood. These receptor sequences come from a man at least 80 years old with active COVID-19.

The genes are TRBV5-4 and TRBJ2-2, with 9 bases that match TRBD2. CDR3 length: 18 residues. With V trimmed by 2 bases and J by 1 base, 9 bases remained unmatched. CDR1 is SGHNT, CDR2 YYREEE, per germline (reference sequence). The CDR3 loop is CASSFMAGGRLNTGELFF. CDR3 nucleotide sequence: TGTGCCAGCAGCTTTATGGCGGGGGGGCGTCTGAACACCGGGGAGCTGTTTTTT.

The CDR3 protein is CASSQAGGVGPEAFF. CDR3 DNA sequence: TGTGCCAGCAGCCAAGCGGGGGGGGTTGGTCCTGAAGCTTTCTTT. The V gene is TRBV3-1 (or the pseudogene TRBV3-2), the J gene TRBJ1-1, with D possibly matching TRBD1 (5 bases). The germline CDR1 and CDR2 sequences are LGHDT and YNNKEL (reference sequence). Trimming cost V 1 base and J 6 bases, with 15 bases left between them. The CDR3 runs to 15 residues.

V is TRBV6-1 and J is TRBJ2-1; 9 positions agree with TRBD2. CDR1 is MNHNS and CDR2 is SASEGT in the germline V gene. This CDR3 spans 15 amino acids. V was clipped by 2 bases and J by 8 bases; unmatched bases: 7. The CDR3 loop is CASSEIGTSHDEQFF. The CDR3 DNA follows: TGTGCCAGCAGTGAAATAGGGACTAGCCACGATGAGCAGTTCTTC.

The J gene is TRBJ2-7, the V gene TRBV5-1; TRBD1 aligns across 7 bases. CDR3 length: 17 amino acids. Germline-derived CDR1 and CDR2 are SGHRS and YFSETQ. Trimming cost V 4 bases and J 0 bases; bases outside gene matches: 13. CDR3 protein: CASSREPRTGSSYEQYF. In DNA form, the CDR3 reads TGCGCCAGCAGCCGAGAACCGCGGACAGGCAGCTCCTACGAGCAGTACTTC.

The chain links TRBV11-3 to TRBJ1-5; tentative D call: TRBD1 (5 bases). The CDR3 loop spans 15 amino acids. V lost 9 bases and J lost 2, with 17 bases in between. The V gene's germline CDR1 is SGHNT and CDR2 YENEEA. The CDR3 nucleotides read TGTGCCAGAGGGGAGGGGCTTATGTGCAATCAGCCCCAGCATTTT. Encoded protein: CARGEGLMCNQPQHF. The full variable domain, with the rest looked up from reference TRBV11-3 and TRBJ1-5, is EAGVVQSPRYKIIEKKQPVAFWCNPISGHNTLYWYLQNLGQGPELLIRYENEEAVDDSQLPKDRFSAERLKGVDSTLKIQPAELGDSAVYLCARGEGLMCNQPQHFGDGTRLSIL.

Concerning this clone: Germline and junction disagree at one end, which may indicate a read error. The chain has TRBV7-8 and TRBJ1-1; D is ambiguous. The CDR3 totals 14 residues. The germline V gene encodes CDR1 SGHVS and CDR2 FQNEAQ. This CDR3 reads CASSVAEANTEAFF. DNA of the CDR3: TGTGCCAGCAGCGTAGCCGAGGCCAACACTGAAGCTTTCTTT.

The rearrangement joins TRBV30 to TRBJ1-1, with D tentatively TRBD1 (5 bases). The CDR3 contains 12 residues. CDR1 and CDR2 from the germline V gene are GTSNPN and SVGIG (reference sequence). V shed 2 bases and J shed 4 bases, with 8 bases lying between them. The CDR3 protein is CAWSRGGTEAFF. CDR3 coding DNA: TGTGCCTGGAGTAGGGGCGGCACTGAAGCTTTCTTT.

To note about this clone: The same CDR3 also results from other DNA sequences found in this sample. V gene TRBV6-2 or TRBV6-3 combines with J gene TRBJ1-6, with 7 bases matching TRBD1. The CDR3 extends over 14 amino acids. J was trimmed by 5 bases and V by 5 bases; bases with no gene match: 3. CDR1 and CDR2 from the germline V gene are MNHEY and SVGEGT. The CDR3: CASSRGGDNSPLHF. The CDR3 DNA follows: TGTGCCAGCAGTCGAGGGGGCGATAATTCACCCCTCCACTTT.

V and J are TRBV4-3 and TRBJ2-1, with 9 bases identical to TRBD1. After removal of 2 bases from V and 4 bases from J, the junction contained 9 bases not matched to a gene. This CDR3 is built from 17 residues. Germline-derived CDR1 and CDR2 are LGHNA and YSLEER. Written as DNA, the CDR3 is TGCGCCAGCAGCCAAACTCTGGACAGGGGAATTTACAATGAGCAGTTCTTC. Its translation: CASSQTLDRGIYNEQFF.

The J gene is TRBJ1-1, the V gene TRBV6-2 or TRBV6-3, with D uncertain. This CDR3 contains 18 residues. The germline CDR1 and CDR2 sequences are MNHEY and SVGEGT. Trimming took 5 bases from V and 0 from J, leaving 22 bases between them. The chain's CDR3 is CASSPGSPITLMNTEAFF. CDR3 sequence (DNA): TGTGCCAGCAGTCCCGGGTCCCCAATAACACTAATGAACACTGAAGCTTTCTTT.

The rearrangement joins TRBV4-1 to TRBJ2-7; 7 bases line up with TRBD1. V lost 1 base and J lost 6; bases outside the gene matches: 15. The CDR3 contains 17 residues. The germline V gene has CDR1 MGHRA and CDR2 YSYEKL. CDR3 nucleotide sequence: TGCGCCAGCAGCCAAGTCAAAATAGGACAGGTCCCTAGCGAGCAGTACTTC. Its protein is CASSQVKIGQVPSEQYF.

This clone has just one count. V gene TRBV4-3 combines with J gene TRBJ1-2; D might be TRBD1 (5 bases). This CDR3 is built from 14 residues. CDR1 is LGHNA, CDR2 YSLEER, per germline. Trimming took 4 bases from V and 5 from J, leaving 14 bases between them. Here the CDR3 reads CASSPPGGDYGYTF. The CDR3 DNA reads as TGCGCCAGCAGCCCCCCTGGAGGGGATTATGGCTACACCTTC.

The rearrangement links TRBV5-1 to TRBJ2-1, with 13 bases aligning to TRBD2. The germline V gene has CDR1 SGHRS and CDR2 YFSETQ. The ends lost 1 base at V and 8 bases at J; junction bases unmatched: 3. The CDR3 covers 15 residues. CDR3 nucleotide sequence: TGCGCCAGCAGCTTGATTACTAGCGGGAGGGATGAGCAGTTCTTC. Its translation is CASSLITSGRDEQFF.

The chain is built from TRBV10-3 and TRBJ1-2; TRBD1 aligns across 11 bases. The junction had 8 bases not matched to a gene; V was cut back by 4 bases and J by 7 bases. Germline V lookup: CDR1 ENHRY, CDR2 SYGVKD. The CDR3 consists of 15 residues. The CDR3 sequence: CAISAPGQGESGYTF. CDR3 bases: TGTGCCATCAGTGCCCCGGGACAGGGGGAGTCTGGCTACACCTTC.

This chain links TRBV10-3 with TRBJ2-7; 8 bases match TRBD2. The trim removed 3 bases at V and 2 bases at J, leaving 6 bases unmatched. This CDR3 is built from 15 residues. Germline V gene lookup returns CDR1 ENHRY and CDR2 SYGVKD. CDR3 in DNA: TGTGCCATCAGTGATGGGACTAGAAGGGCCTACGAGCAGTACTTC. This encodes CAISDGTRRAYEQYF.

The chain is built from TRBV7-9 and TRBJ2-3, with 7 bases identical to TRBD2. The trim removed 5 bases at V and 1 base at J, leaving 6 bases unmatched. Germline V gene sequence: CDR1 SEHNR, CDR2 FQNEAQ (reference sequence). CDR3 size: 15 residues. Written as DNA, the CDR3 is TGTGCCAGCAGCGAGGGAGGGAAGGGCACAGATACGCAGTATTTT. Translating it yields CASSEGGKGTDTQYF.

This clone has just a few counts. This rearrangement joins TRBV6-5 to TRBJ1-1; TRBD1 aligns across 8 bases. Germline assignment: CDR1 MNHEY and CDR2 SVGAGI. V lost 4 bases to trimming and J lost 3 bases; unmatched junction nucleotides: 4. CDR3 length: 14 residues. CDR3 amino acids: CASSFRTGHTEAFF. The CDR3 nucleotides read TGTGCCAGCAGTTTTCGGACAGGGCACACTGAAGCTTTCTTT.

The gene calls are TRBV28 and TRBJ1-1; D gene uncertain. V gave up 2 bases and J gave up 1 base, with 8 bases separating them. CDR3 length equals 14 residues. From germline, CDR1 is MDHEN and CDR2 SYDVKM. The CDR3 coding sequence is TGTGCCAGCAGTTTACCCCTGAGGAACACTGAAGCTTTCTTT. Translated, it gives CASSLPLRNTEAFF.

CDR3 DNA: TGTGCCAGCAGCCCGGGACAGGGCTACCATGGCTACACCTTC. Translated, it gives CASSPGQGYHGYTF. V is TRBV7-8 and J is TRBJ1-2; TRBD1 agrees at 9 bases. Germline V gene sequence: CDR1 SGHVS, CDR2 FQNEAQ. This CDR3 comprises 14 residues. Germline trimming cut 5 bases from V and 6 bases from J; bases unmatched to any gene: 7.

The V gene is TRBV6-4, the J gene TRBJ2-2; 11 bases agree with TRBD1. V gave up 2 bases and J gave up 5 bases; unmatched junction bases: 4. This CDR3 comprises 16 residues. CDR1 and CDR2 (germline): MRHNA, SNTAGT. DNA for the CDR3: TGTGCCAGCAGTGACCGGACAGGGGGCTTGACCGGGGAGCTGTTTTTT. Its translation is CASSDRTGGLTGELFF.

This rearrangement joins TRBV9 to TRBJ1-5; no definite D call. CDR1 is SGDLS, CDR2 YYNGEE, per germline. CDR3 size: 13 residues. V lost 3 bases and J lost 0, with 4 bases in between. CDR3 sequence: CASSAYSNQPQHF. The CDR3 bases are TGTGCCAGCAGCGCCTATAGCAATCAGCCCCAGCATTTT.

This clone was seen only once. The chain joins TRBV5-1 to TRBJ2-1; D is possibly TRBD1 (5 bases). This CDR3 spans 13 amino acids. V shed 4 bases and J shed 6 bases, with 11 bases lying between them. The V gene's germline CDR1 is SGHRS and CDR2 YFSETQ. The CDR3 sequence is CASSLGQVNEQFF. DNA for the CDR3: TGCGCCAGCAGCCTGGGGCAAGTCAATGAGCAGTTCTTC.

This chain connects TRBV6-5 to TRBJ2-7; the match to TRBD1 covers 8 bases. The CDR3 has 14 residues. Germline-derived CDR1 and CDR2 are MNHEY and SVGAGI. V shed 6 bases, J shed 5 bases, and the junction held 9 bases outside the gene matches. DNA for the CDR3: TGTGCCAGCAGGCAACTCAGGGGGCGGAACGAGCAGTACTTC. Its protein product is CASRQLRGRNEQYF.

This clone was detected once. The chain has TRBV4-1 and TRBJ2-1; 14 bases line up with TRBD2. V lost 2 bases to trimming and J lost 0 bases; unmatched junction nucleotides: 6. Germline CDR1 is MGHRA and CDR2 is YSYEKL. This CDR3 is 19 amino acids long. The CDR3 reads CASSQTRLAGGSSYNEQFF. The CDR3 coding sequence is TGCGCCAGCAGCCAAACAAGACTAGCGGGAGGGAGCTCCTACAATGAGCAGTTCTTC.

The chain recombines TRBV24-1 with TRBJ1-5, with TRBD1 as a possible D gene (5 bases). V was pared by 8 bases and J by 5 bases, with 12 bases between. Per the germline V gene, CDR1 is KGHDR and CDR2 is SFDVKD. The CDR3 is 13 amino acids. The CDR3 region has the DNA TGTGCCACCAACGACAGATTCGATCAGCCCCAGCATTTT. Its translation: CATNDRFDQPQHF.

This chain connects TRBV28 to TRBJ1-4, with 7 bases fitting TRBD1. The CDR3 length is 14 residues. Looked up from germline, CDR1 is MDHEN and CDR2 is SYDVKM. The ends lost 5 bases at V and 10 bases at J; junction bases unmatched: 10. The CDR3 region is CASSVGTESGKLFF. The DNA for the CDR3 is TGTGCCAGCAGTGTGGGGACAGAATCTGGAAAACTGTTTTTT.